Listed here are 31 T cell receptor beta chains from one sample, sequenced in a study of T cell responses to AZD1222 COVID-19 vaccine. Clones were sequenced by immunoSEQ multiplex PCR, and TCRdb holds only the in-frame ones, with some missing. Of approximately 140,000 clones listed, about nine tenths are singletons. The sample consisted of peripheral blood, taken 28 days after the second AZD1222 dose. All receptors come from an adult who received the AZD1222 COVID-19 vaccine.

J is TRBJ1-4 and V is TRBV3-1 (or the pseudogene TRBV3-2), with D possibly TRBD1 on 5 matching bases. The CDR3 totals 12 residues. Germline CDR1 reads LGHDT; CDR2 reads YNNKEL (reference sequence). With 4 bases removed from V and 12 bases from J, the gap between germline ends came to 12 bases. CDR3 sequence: CASSPNRMELFF. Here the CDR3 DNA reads TGTGCCAGCAGCCCTAACAGGATGGAACTGTTTTTT.

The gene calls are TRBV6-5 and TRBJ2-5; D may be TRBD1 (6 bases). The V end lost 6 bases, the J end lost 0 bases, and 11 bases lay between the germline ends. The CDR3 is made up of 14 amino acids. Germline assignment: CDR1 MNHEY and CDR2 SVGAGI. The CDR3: CASSTTGYQETQYF. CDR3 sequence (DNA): TGTGCCAGCAGCACCACAGGGTACCAAGAGACCCAGTACTTC.

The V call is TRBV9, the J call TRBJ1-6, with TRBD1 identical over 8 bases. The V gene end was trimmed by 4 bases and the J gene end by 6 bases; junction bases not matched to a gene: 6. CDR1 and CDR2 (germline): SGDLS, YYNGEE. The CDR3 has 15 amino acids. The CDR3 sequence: CASSQGAAGNSPLHF. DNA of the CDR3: TGTGCCAGCAGCCAGGGGGCGGCAGGTAATTCACCCCTCCACTTT.

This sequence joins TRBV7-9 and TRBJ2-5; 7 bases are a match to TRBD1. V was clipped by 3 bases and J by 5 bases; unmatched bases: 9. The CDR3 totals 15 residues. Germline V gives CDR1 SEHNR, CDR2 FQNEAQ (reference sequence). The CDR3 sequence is CASSFTPRGTETQYF. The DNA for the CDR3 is TGTGCCAGCAGCTTCACCCCCAGGGGGACGGAGACCCAGTACTTC.

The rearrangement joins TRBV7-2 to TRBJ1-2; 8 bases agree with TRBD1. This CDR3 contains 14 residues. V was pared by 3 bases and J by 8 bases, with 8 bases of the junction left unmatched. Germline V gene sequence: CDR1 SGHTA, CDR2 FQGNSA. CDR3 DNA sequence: TGTGCCAGCAGCTTTGGCGTAGGGACAGGAGGCTACACCTTC. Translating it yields CASSFGVGTGGYTF.

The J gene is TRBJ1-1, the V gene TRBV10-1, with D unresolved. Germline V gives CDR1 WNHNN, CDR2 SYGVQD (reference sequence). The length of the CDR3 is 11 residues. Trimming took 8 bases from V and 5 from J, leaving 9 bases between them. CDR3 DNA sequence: TGCGCCAGCGCGAGGGATACTGAAGCTTTCTTT. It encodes CASARDTEAFF.

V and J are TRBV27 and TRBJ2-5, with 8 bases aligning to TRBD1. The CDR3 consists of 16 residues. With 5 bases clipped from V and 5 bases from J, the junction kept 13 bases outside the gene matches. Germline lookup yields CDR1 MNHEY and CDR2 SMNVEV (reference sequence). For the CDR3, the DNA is TGTGCCAGCAGTATTACAGGGGGTCAGTTTGTCGAGACCCAGTACTTC. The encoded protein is CASSITGGQFVETQYF.

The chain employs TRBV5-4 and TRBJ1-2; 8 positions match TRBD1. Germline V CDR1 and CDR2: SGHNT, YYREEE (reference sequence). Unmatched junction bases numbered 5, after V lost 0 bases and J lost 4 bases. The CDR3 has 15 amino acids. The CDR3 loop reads CASSLGQGTSYGYTF. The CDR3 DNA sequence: TGTGCCAGCAGCTTGGGACAGGGGACTTCCTATGGCTACACCTTC.

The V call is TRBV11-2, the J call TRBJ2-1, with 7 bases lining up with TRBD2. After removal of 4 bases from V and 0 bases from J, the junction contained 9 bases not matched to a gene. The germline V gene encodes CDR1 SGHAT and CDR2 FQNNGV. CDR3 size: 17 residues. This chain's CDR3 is CASSYRPGGGSYNEQFF. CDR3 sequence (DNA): TGTGCCAGCAGCTACCGACCGGGGGGTGGCTCCTACAATGAGCAGTTCTTC.

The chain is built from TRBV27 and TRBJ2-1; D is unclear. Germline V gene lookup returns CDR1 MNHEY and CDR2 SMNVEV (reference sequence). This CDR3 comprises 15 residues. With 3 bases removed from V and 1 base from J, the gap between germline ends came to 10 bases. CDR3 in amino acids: CASSLRLNSYNEQFF. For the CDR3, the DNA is TGTGCCAGCAGTTTGAGGCTGAATTCCTACAATGAGCAGTTCTTC.

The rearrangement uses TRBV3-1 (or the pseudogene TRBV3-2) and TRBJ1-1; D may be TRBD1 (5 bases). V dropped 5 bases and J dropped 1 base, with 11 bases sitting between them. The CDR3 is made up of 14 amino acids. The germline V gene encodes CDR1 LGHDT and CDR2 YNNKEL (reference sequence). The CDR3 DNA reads TGTGCCAGCAGCTCAGGGAGGGGGAACACTGAAGCTTTCTTT. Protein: CASSSGRGNTEAFF.

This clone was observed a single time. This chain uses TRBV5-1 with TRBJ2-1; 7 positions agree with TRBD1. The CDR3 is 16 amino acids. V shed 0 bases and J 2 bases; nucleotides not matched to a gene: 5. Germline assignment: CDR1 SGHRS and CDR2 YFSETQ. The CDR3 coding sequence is TGCGCCAGCAGCTTGGCGGCAGGGGGTGCCTACAATGAGCAGTTCTTC. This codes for CASSLAAGGAYNEQFF.

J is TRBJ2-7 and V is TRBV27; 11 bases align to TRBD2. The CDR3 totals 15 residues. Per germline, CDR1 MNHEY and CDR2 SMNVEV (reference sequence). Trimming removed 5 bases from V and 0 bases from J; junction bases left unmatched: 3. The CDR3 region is CASSILAGGSYEQYF. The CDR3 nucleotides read TGTGCCAGCAGTATTCTAGCGGGAGGCTCCTACGAGCAGTACTTC.

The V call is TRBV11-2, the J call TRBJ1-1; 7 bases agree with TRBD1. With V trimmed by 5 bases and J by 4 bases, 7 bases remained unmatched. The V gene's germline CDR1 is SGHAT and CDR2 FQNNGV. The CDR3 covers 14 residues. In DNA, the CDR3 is TGTGCCAGCAGCCGTCAGGGACAGTTCACTGAAGCTTTCTTT. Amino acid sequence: CASSRQGQFTEAFF.

CDR3 residues: CASSPRSGVYQETQYF. CDR3 in DNA: TGTGCCAGCAGCCCTCGATCGGGAGTTTACCAAGAGACCCAGTACTTC. The chain is built from TRBV6-2 or TRBV6-3 and TRBJ2-5; weak D call: TRBD2 (6 bases). The germline V gene encodes CDR1 MNHEY and CDR2 SVGEGT. V was cut by 6 bases and J by 0 bases, with 17 bases left in between. The CDR3 has 16 amino acids.

CDR3 nucleotides: TGTGCCTGGAGTCCGGGCGGCGAGCAGTACTTC. Translating gives CAWSPGGEQYF. This chain connects TRBV30 to TRBJ2-7; no reliable D call. The length of the CDR3 is 11 residues. Looked up from germline, CDR1 is GTSNPN and CDR2 is SVGIG (reference sequence). The ends were cut back, 2 bases at V and 6 bases at J, with 8 bases in the middle.

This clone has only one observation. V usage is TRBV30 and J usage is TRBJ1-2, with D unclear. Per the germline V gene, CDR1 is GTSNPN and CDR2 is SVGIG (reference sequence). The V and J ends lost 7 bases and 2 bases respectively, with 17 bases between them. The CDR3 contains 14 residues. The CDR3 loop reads CASRPLDSNYGYTF. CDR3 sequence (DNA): TGTGCCTCTCGGCCGTTGGATTCCAACTATGGCTACACCTTC. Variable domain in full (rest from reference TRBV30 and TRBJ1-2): SQTIHQWPATLVQPVGSPLSLECTVEGTSNPNLYWYRQAAGRGLQLLFYSVGIGQISSEVPQNLSASRPQDRQFILSSKKLLLSDSGFYLCASRPLDSNYGYTFGSGTRLTVV.

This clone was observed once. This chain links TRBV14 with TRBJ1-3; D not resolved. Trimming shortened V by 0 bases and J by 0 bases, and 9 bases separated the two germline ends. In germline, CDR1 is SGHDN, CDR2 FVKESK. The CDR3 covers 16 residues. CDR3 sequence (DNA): TGTGCCAGCAGCCAAGATCTCGCCGGCTCTGGAAACACCATATATTTT. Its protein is CASSQDLAGSGNTIYF.

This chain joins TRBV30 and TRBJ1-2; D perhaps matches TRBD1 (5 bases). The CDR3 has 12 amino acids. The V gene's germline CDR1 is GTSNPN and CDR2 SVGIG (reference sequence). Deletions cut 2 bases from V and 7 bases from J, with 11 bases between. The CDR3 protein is CAWSRGAGGYTF. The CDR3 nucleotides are TGTGCCTGGAGTAGAGGGGCTGGTGGCTACACCTTC.

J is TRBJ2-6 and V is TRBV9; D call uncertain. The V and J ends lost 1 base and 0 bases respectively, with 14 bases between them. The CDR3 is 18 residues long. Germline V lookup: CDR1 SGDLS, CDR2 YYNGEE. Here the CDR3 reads CASSVMALGNSGANVLTF. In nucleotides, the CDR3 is TGTGCCAGCAGCGTAATGGCACTTGGTAACTCTGGGGCCAACGTCCTGACTTTC.

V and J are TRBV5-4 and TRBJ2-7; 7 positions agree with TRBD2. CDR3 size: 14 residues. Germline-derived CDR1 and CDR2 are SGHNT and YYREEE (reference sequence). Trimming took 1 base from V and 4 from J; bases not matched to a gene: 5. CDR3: CASSLSGRLYEQYF. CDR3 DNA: TGTGCCAGCAGCTTGTCCGGGAGGCTTTACGAGCAGTACTTC.

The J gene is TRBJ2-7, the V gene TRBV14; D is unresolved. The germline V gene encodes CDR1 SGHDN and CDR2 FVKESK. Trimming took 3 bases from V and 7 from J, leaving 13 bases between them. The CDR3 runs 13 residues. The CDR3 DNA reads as TGTGCCAGCAGCCAGGATAGAGTGGGGGAGCAGTACTTC. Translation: CASSQDRVGEQYF.

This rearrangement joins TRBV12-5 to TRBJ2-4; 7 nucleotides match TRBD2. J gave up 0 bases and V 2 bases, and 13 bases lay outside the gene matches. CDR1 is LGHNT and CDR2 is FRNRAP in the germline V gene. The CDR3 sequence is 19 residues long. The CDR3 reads CASGLPTGGGPLAKNIQYF. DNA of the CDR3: TGTGCTAGTGGTTTGCCCACCGGGGGAGGGCCACTAGCCAAAAACATTCAGTACTTC.

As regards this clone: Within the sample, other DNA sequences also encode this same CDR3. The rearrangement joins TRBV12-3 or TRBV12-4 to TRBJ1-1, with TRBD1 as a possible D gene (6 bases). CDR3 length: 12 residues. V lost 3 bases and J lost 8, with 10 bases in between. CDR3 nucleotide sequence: TGTGCCAGCAGTTTCCCCGGGACAGAAGCTTTCTTT. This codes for CASSFPGTEAFF.

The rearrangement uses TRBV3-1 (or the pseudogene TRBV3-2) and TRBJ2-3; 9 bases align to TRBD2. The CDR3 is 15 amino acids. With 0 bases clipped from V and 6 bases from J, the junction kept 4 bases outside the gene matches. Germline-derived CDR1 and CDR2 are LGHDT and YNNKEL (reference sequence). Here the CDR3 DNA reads TGTGCCAGCAGCCAAGATCTAGCGGGGAGGGATACGCAGTATTTT. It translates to CASSQDLAGRDTQYF.

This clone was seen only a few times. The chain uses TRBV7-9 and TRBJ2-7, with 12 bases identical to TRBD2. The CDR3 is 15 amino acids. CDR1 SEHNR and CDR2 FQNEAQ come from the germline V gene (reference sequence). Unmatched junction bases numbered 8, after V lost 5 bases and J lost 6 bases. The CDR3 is CASSLRPGLAGEQYF. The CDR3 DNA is TGTGCCAGCAGCCTACGGCCGGGACTAGCGGGCGAGCAGTACTTC.

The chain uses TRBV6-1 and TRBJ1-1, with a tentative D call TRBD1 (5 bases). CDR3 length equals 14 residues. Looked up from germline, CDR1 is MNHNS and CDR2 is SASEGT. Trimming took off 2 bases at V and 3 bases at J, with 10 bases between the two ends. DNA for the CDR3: TGTGCCAGCAGTGAAAGGGGCGAGGACACTGAAGCTTTCTTT. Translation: CASSERGEDTEAFF.

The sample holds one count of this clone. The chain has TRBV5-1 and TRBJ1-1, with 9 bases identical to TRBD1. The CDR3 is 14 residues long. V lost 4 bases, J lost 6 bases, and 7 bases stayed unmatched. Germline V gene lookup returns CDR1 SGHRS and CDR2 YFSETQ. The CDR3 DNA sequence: TGCGCCAGCAGCACCGGGACAGGGTACCCTGAAGCTTTCTTT. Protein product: CASSTGTGYPEAFF.

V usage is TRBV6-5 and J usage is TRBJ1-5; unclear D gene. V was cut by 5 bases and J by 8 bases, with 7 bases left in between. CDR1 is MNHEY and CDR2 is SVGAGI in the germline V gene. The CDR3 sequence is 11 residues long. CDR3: CASSIMEPQHF. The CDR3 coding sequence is TGTGCCAGCAGTATCATGGAGCCCCAGCATTTT.

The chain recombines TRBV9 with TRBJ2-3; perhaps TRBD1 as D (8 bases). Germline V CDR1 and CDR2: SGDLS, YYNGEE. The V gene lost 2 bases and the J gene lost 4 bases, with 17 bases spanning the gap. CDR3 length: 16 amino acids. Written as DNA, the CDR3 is TGTGCCAGCAGCGTGACCCCACAGGGGGGGTCAGATACGCAGTATTTT. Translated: CASSVTPQGGSDTQYF.

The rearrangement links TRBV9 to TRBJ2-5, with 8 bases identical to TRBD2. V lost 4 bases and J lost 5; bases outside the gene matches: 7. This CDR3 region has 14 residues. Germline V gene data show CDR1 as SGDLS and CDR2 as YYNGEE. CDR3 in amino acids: CASSSLTSGETQYF. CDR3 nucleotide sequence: TGTGCCAGCAGCTCCCTTACTAGCGGCGAGACCCAGTACTTC.